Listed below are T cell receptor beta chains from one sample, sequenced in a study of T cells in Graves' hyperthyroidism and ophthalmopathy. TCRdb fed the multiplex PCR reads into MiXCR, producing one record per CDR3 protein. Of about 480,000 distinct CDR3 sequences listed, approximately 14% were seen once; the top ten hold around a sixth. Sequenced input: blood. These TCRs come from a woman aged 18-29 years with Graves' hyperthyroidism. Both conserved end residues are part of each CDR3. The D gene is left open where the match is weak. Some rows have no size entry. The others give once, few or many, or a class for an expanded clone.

cdr3_nt: TGTGCCAGCAGTTTATGGGAGAGTGGGAACGGCTACACCTTC
cdr3_aa: CASSLWESGNGYTF
clone_size: many
d_call: -
j_call: TRBJ1-2
v_call: TRBV28

cdr3_nt: TGTGCCAGCAGCGCTCCTGGGGGGACTAGCGGGAGGACAGATACGCAGTATTTT
cdr3_aa: CASSAPGGTSGRTDTQYF
clone_size: -
d_call: TRBD2
j_call: TRBJ2-3
v_call: TRBV11-2

cdr3_nt: TGCAGCGTTGAAATCTCTCTGACAGCTAGCACAGATACGCAGTATTTT
cdr3_aa: CSVEISLTASTDTQYF
clone_size: -
d_call: -
j_call: TRBJ2-3
v_call: TRBV29-1

cdr3_nt: TGTGCCATAGGACTAGCGGCAGGCAATGAGCAGTTCTTC
cdr3_aa: CAIGLAAGNEQFF
clone_size: many
d_call: TRBD2
j_call: TRBJ2-1
v_call: TRBV27

cdr3_nt: TGTGCCAGCAGGAGTGGTAGCGGGAGGGCCAATGAGCAGTTCTTC
cdr3_aa: CASRSGSGRANEQFF
clone_size: many
d_call: TRBD2
j_call: TRBJ2-1
v_call: TRBV3-1

cdr3_nt: TGTGCCAGCAAGGGGGAGGTGGGCGATGAGCAGTTCTTC
cdr3_aa: CASKGEVGDEQFF
clone_size: few
d_call: -
j_call: TRBJ2-1
v_call: TRBV9

cdr3_nt: TGCAGTGCTAGAGATCCCCGGGAGACTCAAGAGACCCAGTACTTC
cdr3_aa: CSARDPRETQETQYF
clone_size: many
d_call: -
j_call: TRBJ2-5
v_call: TRBV20-1

cdr3_nt: TGTGCCACCAGTGATTTAACGGGCAATCAGCCCCAGCATTTT
cdr3_aa: CATSDLTGNQPQHF
clone_size: -
d_call: -
j_call: TRBJ1-5
v_call: TRBV24-1

cdr3_nt: TGCGCCAGCAGCCAAGATCCGGGACTGGCCACAGATACGCAGTATTTT
cdr3_aa: CASSQDPGLATDTQYF
clone_size: -
d_call: -
j_call: TRBJ2-3
v_call: TRBV4-1

cdr3_nt: TGTGCCAGCAGCTTAACGGCGCGGGAGGGACCCACAGATACGCAGTATTTT
cdr3_aa: CASSLTAREGPTDTQYF
clone_size: -
d_call: TRBD2
j_call: TRBJ2-3
v_call: TRBV7-3

cdr3_nt: TGTGCCAGCAAAGGGGAAGCAGAAAACACTGAAGCTTTCTTT
cdr3_aa: CASKGEAENTEAFF
clone_size: many
d_call: -
j_call: TRBJ1-1
v_call: TRBV11-1

cdr3_nt: TGTGCCAGCAGTTTGAGGAGAGAGACTGAAGCTTTCTTT
cdr3_aa: CASSLRRETEAFF
clone_size: many
d_call: -
j_call: TRBJ1-1
v_call: TRBV27

cdr3_nt: TGCAGCGTCCGGCCCGGGACAGGTGACGGTAAACTGTTTTTT
cdr3_aa: CSVRPGTGDGKLFF
clone_size: many
d_call: TRBD1
j_call: TRBJ1-4
v_call: TRBV29-1

cdr3_nt: TGTGCCAGTAGGAGGGACAGCAACTCTGGAAACACCATATATTTT
cdr3_aa: CASRRDSNSGNTIYF
clone_size: many
d_call: TRBD1
j_call: TRBJ1-3
v_call: TRBV19